Given below is one T cell receptor beta chain in context. Per germline, CDR1 KGHSH and CDR2 LQKENI. This CDR3 has 14 amino acids. V was shortened by 3 bases and J by 3 bases, with 12 bases between the two germline ends. This sample is drawn from a study of shared clonotypes between healthy human individuals. Profiled with immunoSEQ multiplex PCR; TCRdb holds only in-frame clones, not every one. The data hold some 2 million clones, with roughly 96% observed a single time. This clonotype was obtained from a man between 18 and 35 years old in good health. V gene TRBV18 combines with J gene TRBJ2-7; D perhaps matches TRBD1 (6 bases). The sequenced material came from naive CD4+ T cells sorted from blood. Subset described: CD45RA+ positively selected. DNA for the CDR3: TGTGCCAGCTCACCCCCCGGGACATACTACGAGCAGTACTTC. It codes for CASSPPGTYYEQYF.